This record looks at one T cell receptor beta chain sequence and its context. Antigen: not known. Germline V gives CDR1 MNHNS, CDR2 SASEGT. V lost 7 bases to trimming and J lost 5 bases; unmatched junction nucleotides: 7. The CDR3 extends over 13 amino acids. These data are taken from a study of glioma-infiltrating T cells. Broader study findings: Very few CDR3 sequences were shared between tissue and blood.

TCR alpha and beta CDR3 regions were amplified from RNA using iRepertoire nested multiplex PCR. For one-step reverse transcription and amplification, 100-400 ng of tissue mRNA or PBMC total RNA was used. TCRdb reanalysed the multiplex PCR reads using MiXCR and keeps one entry per CDR3 protein. The repertoire holds about 130,000 distinct CDR3 sequences, around 23% seen once, with over 25% in the top ten. The clonotype was recovered from a human donor with low-grade glioma or glioblastoma, undergoing nonglioma brain surgery, or in good health (not recorded which). The V gene is TRBV6-1, the J gene TRBJ2-5; 7 nucleotides agree with TRBD1. Sequenced sample: glioma tissue, nonneoplastic brain tissue, or PBMCs (not recorded which). CDR3 residues: CASIPQGRETQYF. DNA of the CDR3: TGTGCCAGCATTCCACAGGGGCGGGAGACCCAGTACTTC.